This T cell receptor beta chain derives from a study of T cells after yellow fever vaccination. CDR1 DFQATT and CDR2 SNEGSKA come from the germline V gene (reference sequence). Trimming cost V 1 base and J 8 bases, with 9 bases left between them. The CDR3 is 12 residues long. A remark on this clonotype: Its matching antigen is unknown.

Study-level points and caveats: Abundant clonotypes from the bulk population could get into FACS-sorted repertoires as contaminants.

As TCR cDNA was made by 5'RACE template switching, a universal primer site and UMIs were added. TCRdb redid the calling of the 5' RACE reads with MiXCR, one entry per CDR3 protein. This table holds some 73,000 distinct CDR3 sequences, 7.5% to 8% found once. The source was CD8+ T cells sorted from PBMCs, collected on the day of the yellow fever booster vaccination. The chain carries TRBV20-1 and TRBJ1-5, with D perhaps TRBD1 (5 bases). This sequence was found in a man aged 25 to 45 who received the YFV17D yellow fever vaccine. The CDR3 sequence: CSARAQGKPQHF. In DNA, the CDR3 is TGCAGTGCTAGAGCCCAGGGAAAGCCCCAGCATTTT.